This TCR beta chain is drawn from a study of blood T cell repertoires in COVID-19. Study-level background: Acute-phase and convalescent COVID-19 samples originated in the United States, Italy and Spain. Sample material is recorded as cDNA or gDNA derived from T cells, B-cell-depleted T cells, or PBMCs.

Method: immunoSEQ multiplex PCR; TCRdb's copy keeps in-frame clones and lacks some. The sample includes hundreds of thousands of clones, roughly 91% of them seen just once. The sample comprised PBMCs or T cells enriched from blood (not recorded which). This sequence originates from a middle-aged man who had recovered from COVID-19.

The CDR3 bases are TGTGCCAGCTCACGAAAACAGGGGACTGGCTCCTACGAGCAGTACTTC. It yields the protein CASSRKQGTGSYEQYF. The genes are TRBV18 and TRBJ2-7; TRBD1 is a possible D gene (7 bases). The germline gives CDR1 KGHSH, CDR2 LQKENI. V lost 4 bases and J lost 0, with 16 bases in between. The CDR3 spans 16 residues. Drawing the rest from reference TRBV18 and TRBJ2-7, the complete variable domain is NAGVMQNPRHLVRRRGQEARLRCSPMKGHSHVYWYRQLPEEGLKFMVYLQKENIIDESGMPKERFSAEFPKEGPSILRIQQVVRGDSAAYFCASSRKQGTGSYEQYFGPGTRLTVT.